These T cell receptor beta chains were read from a single sample in a study of T cell responses to AZD1222 COVID-19 vaccine. The method was immunoSEQ multiplex PCR; TCRdb's version includes in-frame clones alone and lacks a portion of them. The repertoire includes around 88,000 clones, around 90% of them detected once, and around 5.5% sits in the top ten. The source material was peripheral blood, sampled on day 0 of AZD1222 vaccination. The source is an adult in good health. Both conserved end residues are part of each CDR3. The D gene is left open where the match is weak. Clone sizes are given selectively: once, few, many, or a class where the clone is expanded.

J: TRBJ2-5; size: .; V: TRBV29-1; D: TRBD1; DNA: TGCAGCGTTGAAGTGGGCAGGGGGTTTAAGACCCAGTACTTC; CDR3: CSVEVGRGFKTQYF
J: TRBJ2-7; size: .; V: TRBV2; D: .; DNA: TGTGCCAGTTCGGAAGGGTCGACAGGTTCCTCCTACGAGCAGTACTTC; CDR3: CASSEGSTGSSYEQYF
J: TRBJ2-2; size: .; V: TRBV9; D: TRBD2; DNA: TGTGCCAGCAGCGTAAGCGGGAGGAGTAACACCGGGGAGCTGTTTTTT; CDR3: CASSVSGRSNTGELFF
J: TRBJ2-1; size: .; V: TRBV11-2; D: .; DNA: TGTGCCAGCAGCTTCTCGGGTCTCTCCTACAATGAGCAGTTCTTC; CDR3: CASSFSGLSYNEQFF
J: TRBJ1-3; size: large; V: TRBV19; D: .; DNA: TGTGCCAGTAGTACCAGGGGTGGATGGAACACCATATATTTT; CDR3: CASSTRGGWNTIYF
J: TRBJ2-2; size: .; V: TRBV12-3/TRBV12-4; D: .; DNA: TGTGCCAGCAGTCCCAGGACGGCCGGGGAGCTGTTTTTT; CDR3: CASSPRTAGELFF
J: TRBJ2-3; size: .; V: TRBV28; D: .; DNA: TGTGCCAGCAGTTTAGGACACGCCACAGATACGCAGTATTTT; CDR3: CASSLGHATDTQYF
J: TRBJ1-2; size: .; V: TRBV19; D: TRBD1; DNA: TGTGCCAGTAGTAATTCCGGGACAGGGGCAGACTATGGCTACACCTTC; CDR3: CASSNSGTGADYGYTF
J: TRBJ2-3; size: .; V: TRBV7-9; D: TRBD2; DNA: TGTGCCAGCAGCCCTGTGCAGCGGGAGGCCAGCACAGATACGCAGTATTTT; CDR3: CASSPVQREASTDTQYF
J: TRBJ2-7; size: .; V: TRBV28; D: TRBD1; DNA: TGTGCCAGCAGTTCCCCAGGGGGAAGCTCCTACGAGCAGTACTTC; CDR3: CASSSPGGSSYEQYF
J: TRBJ2-3; size: .; V: TRBV19; D: TRBD2; DNA: TGTGCCAGTAGTATCCGGGAGGGGACCGCAGATACGCAGTATTTT; CDR3: CASSIREGTADTQYF
J: TRBJ1-3; size: .; V: TRBV27; D: .; DNA: TGTGCCAGCGGAATGGCAGCCTCTGGAAACACCATATATTTT; CDR3: CASGMAASGNTIYF
J: TRBJ2-7; size: .; V: TRBV5-4; D: .; DNA: TGTGCCAGCAGCTTGGGCGGATACGAGCAGTACTTC; CDR3: CASSLGGYEQYF
J: TRBJ1-4; size: .; V: TRBV25-1; D: .; DNA: TGTGCCAGCAGAGGGACGGAAGAAAAACTGTTTTTT; CDR3: CASRGTEEKLFF
J: TRBJ2-1; size: few; V: TRBV4-1; D: .; DNA: TGCGCCAGCAGCCAAGATGACCCCAAGGGAACCTACAATGAGCAGTTCTTC; CDR3: CASSQDDPKGTYNEQFF
J: TRBJ2-2; size: .; V: TRBV29-1; D: TRBD2; DNA: TGCAGCGCTAGTGGCCTAGCGGGGAGTGGAACCGGGGAGCTGTTTTTT; CDR3: CSASGLAGSGTGELFF
J: TRBJ2-7; size: .; V: TRBV19; D: .; DNA: TGTGCCAGTAGTATTGCGATTTCGAGGACAGCCCTCTACGAGCAGTACTTC; CDR3: CASSIAISRTALYEQYF
J: TRBJ1-1; size: .; V: TRBV10-3; D: TRBD1; DNA: TGTGCCATCTCGACAGGGGGCGAGTTTGAAGCTTTCTTT; CDR3: CAISTGGEFEAFF
J: TRBJ2-1; size: .; V: TRBV6-2/TRBV6-3; D: TRBD2; DNA: TGTGCCAGCAGTTACATGGGGACTAGCGGGGGAAAACCGCAGTTCTTC; CDR3: CASSYMGTSGGKPQFF
J: TRBJ2-3; size: .; V: TRBV9; D: .; DNA: TGTGCCAGCAGCCCAGGGAACAGGGAGAGCGATACGCAGTATTTT; CDR3: CASSPGNRESDTQYF
J: TRBJ2-1; size: .; V: TRBV4-1; D: .; DNA: TGCGCCAGCAGCCAAGAGCCCTACTCCCTCTACAATGAGCAGTTCTTC; CDR3: CASSQEPYSLYNEQFF
J: TRBJ2-7; size: .; V: TRBV16; D: TRBD1; DNA: TGTGCCAGCAGCCAATCGACAGGGGGCGACGAGCAGTACTTC; CDR3: CASSQSTGGDEQYF
J: TRBJ1-2; size: .; V: TRBV24-1; D: TRBD1; DNA: TGTGCCACCAGTGAACAGGGGAACTATGGCTACACCTTC; CDR3: CATSEQGNYGYTF
J: TRBJ2-5; size: .; V: TRBV5-1; D: TRBD1; DNA: TGCGCCAGCAGCTTTGACAGGGGTGCGGGTCAAGAGACCCAGTACTTC; CDR3: CASSFDRGAGQETQYF
J: TRBJ1-2; size: .; V: TRBV28; D: .; DNA: TGTGCCAGCAGTTTTGTCAATAACTATGGCTACACCTTC; CDR3: CASSFVNNYGYTF
J: TRBJ1-6; size: .; V: TRBV4-2; D: .; DNA: TGTGCCAGCAGCCAAGATACAACGGGGGATTCACCCCTCCACTTT; CDR3: CASSQDTTGDSPLHF
J: TRBJ2-6; size: .; V: TRBV7-2; D: .; DNA: TGTGCCAGCAGCCAGAACTCTGGGGCCAACGTCCTGACTTTC; CDR3: CASSQNSGANVLTF
J: TRBJ2-7; size: once; V: TRBV11-2; D: TRBD2; DNA: TGTGCCAGCAGCTTAGGAGAACTAGCGGGGAGCTCCTACGAGCAGTACTTC; CDR3: CASSLGELAGSSYEQYF
J: TRBJ2-1; size: .; V: TRBV24-1; D: TRBD2; DNA: TGTGCCACCAGTGACCCTAGCGGTAGCTCCTACAATGAGCAGTTCTTC; CDR3: CATSDPSGSSYNEQFF
J: TRBJ1-4; size: once; V: TRBV2; D: .; DNA: TGTGCCAGCAGTGAAGAGGGTAGAGTTAGTAGTTATGAAAAACTGTTTTTT; CDR3: CASSEEGRVSSYEKLFF
J: TRBJ2-1; size: .; V: TRBV9; D: .; DNA: TGTGCCAGCAGCGTACCGGGGGCTATCAATGAGCAGTTCTTC; CDR3: CASSVPGAINEQFF
J: TRBJ1-2; size: .; V: TRBV18; D: .; DNA: TGTGCCAGCTCAACCGGGACCGGGAACGGCTACACCTTC; CDR3: CASSTGTGNGYTF
J: TRBJ2-6; size: .; V: TRBV2; D: .; DNA: TGTGCCAGCAGTGAGCGAGGGGCCAACGTCCTGACTTTC; CDR3: CASSERGANVLTF
J: TRBJ1-6; size: .; V: TRBV28; D: .; DNA: TGTGCCAGCAGTCTACGACTTAACAGTCCTAATTCACCCCTCCACTTT; CDR3: CASSLRLNSPNSPLHF
J: TRBJ1-6; size: .; V: TRBV20-1; D: .; DNA: TGCAGTGCTAGTCCCACCGGGGTCCATAATTCACCCCTCCACTTT; CDR3: CSASPTGVHNSPLHF
J: TRBJ2-1; size: .; V: TRBV9; D: .; DNA: TGTGCCAGCAGCGTAGGAACGCGCGGCAATGAGCAGTTCTTC; CDR3: CASSVGTRGNEQFF
J: TRBJ1-1; size: .; V: TRBV4-1; D: .; DNA: TGCGCCAGCAGCCAAGTGGGAGGGAACACTGAAGCTTTCTTT; CDR3: CASSQVGGNTEAFF
J: TRBJ1-5; size: once; V: TRBV19; D: .; DNA: TGTGCCAGTAGTAATGGGAACAGGGATAGCAATCAGCCCCAGCATTTT; CDR3: CASSNGNRDSNQPQHF
J: TRBJ2-4; size: .; V: TRBV5-4; D: .; DNA: TGTGCCAGCAGCATGGACAGAAACATTCAGTACTTC; CDR3: CASSMDRNIQYF
J: TRBJ1-1; size: once; V: TRBV7-2; D: TRBD1; DNA: TGTGCCAGCAGCTTAGTTATCCAGGGGGTTTTCTTT; CDR3: CASSLVIQGVFF
J: TRBJ1-4; size: .; V: TRBV18; D: .; DNA: TGTGCCAGCTCACCGGGGGGGAAGGAAAAACTGTTTTTT; CDR3: CASSPGGKEKLFF
J: TRBJ2-5; size: .; V: TRBV5-4; D: TRBD1; DNA: TGTGCCAGCAGTTCGGACAGGGAAGAGACCCAGTACTTC; CDR3: CASSSDREETQYF
J: TRBJ1-1; size: .; V: TRBV19; D: .; DNA: TGTGCCAGTAGATCCCTCGGAGTGAACACTGAAGCTTTCTTT; CDR3: CASRSLGVNTEAFF
J: TRBJ1-1; size: .; V: TRBV28; D: .; DNA: TGTGCCAGCACATTGAGGAACACTGAAGCTTTCTTT; CDR3: CASTLRNTEAFF
J: TRBJ2-5; size: .; V: TRBV5-1; D: .; DNA: TGCGCCAGCAGCTTGGTGGGGGGTATTCAAGAGACCCAGTACTTC; CDR3: CASSLVGGIQETQYF
J: TRBJ2-7; size: once; V: TRBV9; D: .; DNA: TGTGCCAGCAGCGTAGGGACTGGACCGGTGGGTTACGAGCAGTACTTC; CDR3: CASSVGTGPVGYEQYF
J: TRBJ2-5; size: few; V: TRBV2; D: TRBD2; DNA: TGTGCCAGCACCCCCCCGTCTAGCGGGAGTGAGACCCAGTACTTC; CDR3: CASTPPSSGSETQYF